These T cell receptor beta chains were read from a single sample in a study of OX40 agonist ivuxolimab in advanced cancers. Clones were read by immunoSEQ multiplex PCR, and TCRdb kept only the in-frame ones, dropping some. Here the sample spans roughly 53,000 clones, approximately 88% being singletons. Sample: CD4+ or CD8+ T cells sorted from blood, taken in a trial of the OX40 agonist ivuxolimab. The origin of the receptors is an adult with an advanced solid tumor such as melanoma, head and neck, liver or kidney cancer. Each CDR3 is given with its conserved first and last residue. The D gene is left open where the match is weak. Expanded clones are given a class, and other clones once, few, many or no size at all.

J gene	V gene	clone size	D gene	CDR3 protein	CDR3 DNA
TRBJ2-5	TRBV28	.	.	CASSLSRETQYF	TGTGCCAGCAGTTTATCTAGAGAGACCCAGTACTTC
TRBJ2-7	TRBV7-9	.	.	CASSLGARDVEQYF	TGTGCCAGCAGCTTAGGGGCGCGGGATGTCGAGCAGTACTTC
TRBJ1-4	TRBV7-8	.	TRBD1	CASSSLGLTGGGEKLFF	TGTGCCAGCAGCTCACTAGGATTGACAGGGGGCGGGGAAAAACTGTTTTTT
TRBJ2-1	TRBV6-5	.	TRBD2	CASSGGDYNEQFF	TGTGCCAGCAGCGGGGGGGACTACAATGAGCAGTTCTTC
TRBJ2-2	TRBV30	.	TRBD1	CAWRGTGGTGELFF	TGTGCCTGGAGGGGGACAGGGGGCACCGGGGAGCTGTTTTTT
TRBJ1-1	TRBV2	.	.	CASSEYRMNTEAFF	TGTGCCAGCAGTGAATACAGGATGAACACTGAAGCTTTCTTT
TRBJ1-5	TRBV2	.	.	CASSEERGLTQPQHF	TGTGCCAGCAGTGAAGAGCGGGGGTTGACTCAGCCCCAGCATTTT
TRBJ2-5	TRBV7-3	.	TRBD2	CASSLEGLPPEQYF	TGTGCCAGCAGCCTGGAGGGACTACCGCCGGAGCAGTACTTC
TRBJ1-2	TRBV5-1	.	.	CASRPDGADGYTF	TGCGCCAGCAGACCTGATGGGGCAGATGGCTACACCTTC
TRBJ1-1	TRBV6-6	.	TRBD1	CASSNPDRGGRAFF	TGTGCCAGCAGCAACCCTGACAGGGGCGGAAGAGCTTTCTTT
TRBJ2-3	TRBV30	.	.	CAWNPGYSSTDTQYF	TGTGCCTGGAATCCGGGCTACTCTAGCACAGATACGCAGTATTTT
TRBJ2-6	TRBV11-3	.	TRBD1	CASSLDRGPGANVLTF	TGTGCCAGCAGCTTAGACAGGGGGCCTGGGGCCAACGTCCTGACTTTC
TRBJ2-7	TRBV5-1	.	TRBD2	CASSLLASGRAFYEQYF	TGCGCCAGCAGCTTGCTGGCTAGCGGGAGGGCCTTCTACGAGCAGTACTTC
TRBJ1-5	TRBV11-2	.	.	CASSWDGNQPQHF	TGTGCCAGCAGCTGGGACGGCAATCAGCCCCAGCATTTT
TRBJ2-2	TRBV4-1	.	.	CASSQEGRGPGELFF	TGCGCCAGCAGCCAAGAGGGGCGGGGGCCCGGGGAGCTGTTTTTT
TRBJ2-3	TRBV2	.	TRBD2	CASSELGTSDFTDTQYF	TGTGCCAGCAGTGAACTCGGGACTAGCGACTTCACAGATACGCAGTATTTT
TRBJ2-1	TRBV7-3	.	.	CASSLRPSLVQFF	TGTGCCAGCAGCTTACGGCCCTCCTTAGTGCAGTTCTTC
TRBJ2-3	TRBV5-1	.	.	CASSLIGTTDTQYF	TGCGCCAGCAGCTTGATCGGTACCACAGATACGCAGTATTTT
TRBJ1-2	TRBV4-2	.	.	CASSPQEGNYGYTF	TGTGCCAGCAGCCCGCAGGAGGGTAACTATGGCTACACCTTC
TRBJ2-7	TRBV6-5	.	TRBD1	CASSYDGTETYEQYF	TGTGCCAGCAGTTACGATGGGACAGAGACCTACGAGCAGTACTTC
TRBJ1-1	TRBV5-1	once	.	CASSLSPGEAFF	TGCGCCAGCAGCTTGTCCCCTGGTGAAGCTTTCTTT
TRBJ1-5	TRBV2	.	.	CASSNRDGSNQPQHF	TGTGCCAGCAGCAACCGGGACGGTAGCAATCAGCCCCAGCATTTT
TRBJ2-2	TRBV7-2	.	TRBD2	CASSSASGRAGELFF	TGTGCCAGCAGCTCCGCTAGCGGGAGGGCCGGGGAGCTGTTTTTT
TRBJ2-2	TRBV11-3	.	.	CASSLAGIGELFF	TGTGCCAGCAGCTTAGCGGGGATCGGGGAGCTGTTTTTT
TRBJ2-7	TRBV7-2	.	.	CASRLGGAGRRYEQYF	TGTGCCAGCAGGTTAGGTGGGGCGGGCAGGCGGTACGAGCAGTACTTC
TRBJ1-1	TRBV6-5	.	.	CATLRTGGQAFF	TGTGCCACCCTGCGTACGGGGGGCCAAGCTTTCTTT
TRBJ2-1	TRBV11-1	.	TRBD1	CASRSPGTGDNEQFF	TGTGCCAGCCGCTCCCCCGGGACAGGGGACAATGAGCAGTTCTTC
TRBJ2-2	TRBV6-6	.	TRBD1	CASSRTGGETGELFF	TGTGCCAGCAGCCGGACAGGGGGCGAGACCGGGGAGCTGTTTTTT
TRBJ2-2	TRBV18	.	TRBD2	CASSPGLAGYTGELFF	TGTGCCAGCTCACCGGGACTAGCGGGGTACACCGGGGAGCTGTTTTTT
TRBJ2-3	TRBV7-9	.	.	CASSRVGGVGDTQYF	TGTGCCAGCAGCCGTGTTGGGGGAGTCGGGGATACGCAGTATTTT
TRBJ1-1	TRBV2	.	.	CASRAFNTEAFF	TGTGCCAGCAGAGCCTTTAACACTGAAGCTTTCTTT
TRBJ1-4	TRBV30	.	.	CAWSLFRGVREKLFF	TGTGCCTGGAGTCTCTTTCGGGGGGTACGAGAAAAACTGTTTTTT
TRBJ2-7	TRBV18	.	.	CASSIPGSYEQYF	TGTGCCAGCTCAATTCCAGGGAGCTACGAGCAGTACTTC
TRBJ2-2	TRBV10-3	.	.	CAISESTELFF	TGTGCCATCAGTGAGTCAACGGAGCTGTTTTTT
TRBJ2-1	TRBV7-9	.	.	CASSLVVVTMGNEQFF	TGTGCCAGCAGCTTAGTGGTCGTTACAATGGGAAATGAGCAGTTCTTC
TRBJ1-1	TRBV5-4	.	.	CASSPAGGNTEAFF	TGTGCCAGCAGCCCTGCTGGGGGGAACACTGAAGCTTTCTTT
TRBJ1-3	TRBV6-1	once	.	CASSGQIDSGNTIYF	TGTGCCAGCAGTGGACAGATCGACTCTGGAAACACCATATATTTT
TRBJ1-2	TRBV19	.	.	CASSSEGQGYYGYTF	TGTGCCAGTAGTTCGGAGGGGCAGGGCTACTATGGCTACACCTTC
TRBJ2-7	TRBV9	.	.	CASSTSTASKGEQYF	TGTGCCAGCAGCACCTCGACGGCCTCCAAAGGGGAGCAGTACTTC
TRBJ2-2	TRBV7-9	.	TRBD2	CASRLAVPKDTGELFF	TGTGCCAGCAGACTAGCGGTGCCGAAGGACACCGGGGAGCTGTTTTTT
TRBJ2-5	TRBV4-2	.	TRBD1	CASSQGQGFRQETQYF	TGTGCCAGCAGCCAGGGACAGGGGTTTAGACAAGAGACCCAGTACTTC
TRBJ2-4	TRBV2	.	.	CASSEAWAGTDIQYF	TGTGCCAGCAGTGAAGCGTGGGCAGGCACCGACATTCAGTACTTC
TRBJ1-2	TRBV10-3	.	TRBD1	CAIRGDRFSEDGYTF	TGTGCCATCAGGGGGGACAGGTTCAGCGAGGATGGCTACACCTTC
TRBJ2-3	TRBV2	once	TRBD2	CASSEEGSGGAVGGTDTQYF	TGTGCCAGCAGTGAAGAGGGGTCGGGGGGGGCCGTCGGTGGCACAGATACGCAGTATTTT
TRBJ2-4	TRBV19	.	.	CASSTRDIKNIQYF	TGTGCCAGTAGTACCCGGGATATCAAAAACATTCAGTACTTC
TRBJ1-1	TRBV28	.	TRBD1	CASSRTGGTAEAFF	TGTGCCAGCAGTCGTACAGGGGGCACAGCTGAAGCTTTCTTT
TRBJ1-5	TRBV4-1	once	TRBD1	CASSQVLTGKGQPQHF	TGCGCCAGCAGCCAAGTACTGACAGGGAAGGGACAGCCCCAGCATTTT